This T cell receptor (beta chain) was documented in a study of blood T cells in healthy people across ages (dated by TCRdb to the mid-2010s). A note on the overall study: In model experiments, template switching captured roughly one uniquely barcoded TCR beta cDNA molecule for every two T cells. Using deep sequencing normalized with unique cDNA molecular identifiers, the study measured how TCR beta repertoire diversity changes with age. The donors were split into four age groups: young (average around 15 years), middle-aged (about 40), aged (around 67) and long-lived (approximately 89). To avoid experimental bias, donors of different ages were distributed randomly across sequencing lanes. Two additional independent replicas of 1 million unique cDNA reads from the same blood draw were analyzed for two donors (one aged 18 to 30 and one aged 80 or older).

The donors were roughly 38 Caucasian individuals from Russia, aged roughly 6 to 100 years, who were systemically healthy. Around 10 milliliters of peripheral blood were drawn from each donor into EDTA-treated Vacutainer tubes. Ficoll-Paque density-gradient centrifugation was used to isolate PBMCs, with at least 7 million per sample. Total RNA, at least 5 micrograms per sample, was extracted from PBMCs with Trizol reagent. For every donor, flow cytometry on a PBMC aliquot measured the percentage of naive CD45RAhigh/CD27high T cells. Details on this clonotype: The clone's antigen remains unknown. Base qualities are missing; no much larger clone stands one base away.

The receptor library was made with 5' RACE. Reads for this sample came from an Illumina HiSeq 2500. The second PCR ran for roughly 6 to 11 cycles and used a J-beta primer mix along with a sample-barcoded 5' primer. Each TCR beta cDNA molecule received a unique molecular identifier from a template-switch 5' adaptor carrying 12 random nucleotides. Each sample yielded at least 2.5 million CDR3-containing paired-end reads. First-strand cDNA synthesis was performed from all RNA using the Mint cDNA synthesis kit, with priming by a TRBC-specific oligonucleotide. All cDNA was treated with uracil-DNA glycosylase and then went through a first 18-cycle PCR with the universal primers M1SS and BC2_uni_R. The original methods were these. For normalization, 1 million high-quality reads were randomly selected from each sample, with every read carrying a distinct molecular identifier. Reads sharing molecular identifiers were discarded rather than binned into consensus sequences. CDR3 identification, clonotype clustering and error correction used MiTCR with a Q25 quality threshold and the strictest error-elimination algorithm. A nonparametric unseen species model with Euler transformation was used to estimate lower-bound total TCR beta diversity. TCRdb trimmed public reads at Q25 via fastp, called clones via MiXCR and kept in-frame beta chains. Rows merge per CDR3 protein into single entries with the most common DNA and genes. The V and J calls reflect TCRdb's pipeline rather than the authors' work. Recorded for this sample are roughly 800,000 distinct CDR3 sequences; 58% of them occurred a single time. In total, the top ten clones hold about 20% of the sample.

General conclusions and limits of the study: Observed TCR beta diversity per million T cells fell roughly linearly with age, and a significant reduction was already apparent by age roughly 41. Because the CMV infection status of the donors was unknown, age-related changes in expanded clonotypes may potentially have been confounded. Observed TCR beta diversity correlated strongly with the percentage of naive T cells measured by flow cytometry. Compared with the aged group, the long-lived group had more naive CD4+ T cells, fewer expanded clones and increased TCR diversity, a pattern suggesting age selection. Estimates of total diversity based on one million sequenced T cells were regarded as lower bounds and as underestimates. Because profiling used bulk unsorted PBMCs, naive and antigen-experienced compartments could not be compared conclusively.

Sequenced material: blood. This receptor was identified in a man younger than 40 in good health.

CDR3 loop: CSARTAGTLSYEQYF. The nucleotides are TGCAGTGCTAGAACAGCGGGGACTCTCTCCTACGAGCAGTACTTC. Rearrangement joined TRBV20-1 to TRBJ2-7, with 7 bases aligning to TRBD2. Relative to germline, V is missing 2 bases and J is missing 0 bases, with 7 bases of the junction outside any gene match. CDR1 DFQATT and CDR2 SNEGSKA were looked up in the germline V gene (reference sequence). Its CDR3 holds 15 amino acids, cysteine through phenylalanine. Just the 45-base CDR3 DNA is kept, in frame starting at base 1.